These T cell receptor beta chains were read from a single sample in a study of shared clonotypes between healthy human individuals. Libraries were prepared by immunoSEQ multiplex PCR; TCRdb keeps only in-frame clonotypes and omits some of them. This table has 2 million or so clones, 90% to 95% appearing once. The material sequenced was naive CD4+ T cells sorted from blood. The receptors here all came from a man aged 18 to 29 in good health. The CDR3 runs from the conserved cysteine through the conserved F or W. A D gene is named only where the DNA matches it firmly. Only part of the rows carry a size: once, few, many, or a class if the clone is expanded.

d_gene	abundance	v_gene	j_gene	CDR3aa	CDR3nt
NA	NA	TRBV25-1	TRBJ2-2	CASLLTQGGELFF	TGTGCCAGCCTTCTAACTCAGGGCGGGGAGCTGTTTTTT
NA	NA	TRBV7-2	TRBJ1-5	CASSFLYQPQHF	TGTGCCAGCAGCTTTTTATATCAGCCCCAGCATTTT
TRBD2	few	TRBV6-1	TRBJ2-7	CASNPGLDVLEQYF	TGTGCCAGCAATCCGGGACTAGACGTTCTCGAGCAGTACTTC
NA	NA	TRBV19	TRBJ1-5	CASSSVGDSNQPQHF	TGTGCCAGTAGCTCGGTGGGGGATAGCAATCAGCCCCAGCATTTT
NA	NA	TRBV30	TRBJ1-1	CATNSQVGTEAFF	TGTGCCACAAATTCACAGGTCGGCACTGAAGCTTTCTTT
NA	NA	TRBV10-3	TRBJ2-7	CAISDPRDSMGEQYF	TGTGCCATCAGTGACCCCCGGGACTCGATGGGCGAGCAGTACTTC
TRBD1	NA	TRBV10-1	TRBJ2-7	CASRLDRGPYEQYF	TGCGCCAGCAGGCTTGACAGGGGGCCCTACGAGCAGTACTTC
TRBD2	NA	TRBV5-1	TRBJ2-5	CASSLGLAGGEETQYF	TGCGCCAGCAGCTTGGGTCTAGCGGGAGGTGAAGAGACCCAGTACTTC
TRBD1	NA	TRBV28	TRBJ1-6	CASSLAEVTGVWSPLHF	TGTGCCAGCAGTCTGGCTGAGGTTACAGGGGTTTGGTCACCCCTCCACTTT
NA	NA	TRBV5-6	TRBJ1-6	CASSLQTGSPLHF	TGTGCCAGCAGCTTACAAACGGGTTCACCCCTCCACTTT
NA	NA	TRBV6-5	TRBJ2-5	CASRTGGQTPRTQYF	TGTGCCAGCAGAACGGGGGGACAGACCCCCCGGACCCAGTACTTC
NA	NA	TRBV7-9	TRBJ1-1	CASSRVGSITEAFF	TGTGCCAGCTCCCGGGTGGGGTCGATCACTGAAGCTTTCTTT
NA	NA	TRBV6-6	TRBJ2-6	CASSYRQSGANVLTF	TGTGCCAGCAGTTATAGACAGTCCGGGGCCAACGTCCTGACTTTC
NA	NA	TRBV10-1	TRBJ2-6	CASSGPPGANVLTF	TGCGCCAGCAGTGGACCCCCGGGGGCCAACGTCCTGACTTTC
NA	NA	TRBV6-6	TRBJ2-7	CASTAGPEQYF	TGTGCCAGCACAGCGGGCCCCGAGCAGTACTTC
NA	NA	TRBV10-3	TRBJ1-3	CAISESTGSGNTIYF	TGTGCCATCAGTGAGTCTACAGGCTCTGGAAACACCATATATTTT
NA	NA	TRBV10-3	TRBJ2-3	CAISESNRGLELDTQYF	TGTGCCATCAGTGAGTCCAATCGAGGACTGGAACTGGATACGCAGTATTTT
TRBD1	NA	TRBV5-1	TRBJ2-5	CASSLDRGPPKTQYF	TGCGCCAGCAGCTTGGACAGGGGCCCACCCAAGACCCAGTACTTC
NA	NA	TRBV6-5	TRBJ1-5	CASSSYTYSNQPQHF	TGTGCCAGCAGTTCCTACACGTATAGCAATCAGCCCCAGCATTTT
TRBD1	few	TRBV7-9	TRBJ1-1	CASSRTGTDGEAFF	TGTGCCAGCAGCCGCACCGGGACAGATGGTGAAGCTTTCTTT
TRBD1	NA	TRBV28	TRBJ1-5	CASTPAGGGQPQHF	TGTGCCAGCACCCCCGCAGGGGGAGGACAGCCCCAGCATTTT
TRBD1	once	TRBV18	TRBJ1-5	CASSPDTGTGPGQPQHF	TGTGCCAGCTCACCGGACACCGGGACAGGACCAGGTCAGCCCCAGCATTTT
TRBD1	NA	TRBV2	TRBJ1-2	CASSKGQENYGYTF	TGTGCCAGCAGTAAAGGACAGGAAAACTATGGCTACACCTTC
TRBD1	NA	TRBV30	TRBJ2-6	CARSLGQTSSGANVLTF	TGTGCCCGGAGCTTGGGACAGACAAGCTCTGGGGCCAACGTCCTGACTTTC
NA	NA	TRBV4-1	TRBJ1-6	CASSQAHELLGSPLHF	TGCGCCAGCAGCCAAGCCCATGAACTGCTAGGTTCACCCCTCCACTTT
NA	NA	TRBV18	TRBJ2-7	CASTPSGGPYEQYF	TGTGCCAGTACGCCGTCCGGGGGGCCCTACGAGCAGTACTTC
NA	NA	TRBV18	TRBJ1-5	CASSPPNGEPQHF	TGTGCCAGCTCACCACCGAACGGAGAGCCCCAGCATTTT
NA	NA	TRBV7-2	TRBJ1-2	CASSPTGGYGYTF	TGTGCCAGCAGCCCTACAGGAGGCTATGGCTACACCTTC
NA	NA	TRBV9	TRBJ2-3	CASSVARRGTDTQYF	TGTGCCAGCAGCGTAGCTCGCAGGGGTACAGATACGCAGTATTTT
TRBD2	once	TRBV5-1	TRBJ2-3	CASRPSGASTDTQYF	TGCGCCAGCCGCCCTAGCGGGGCAAGCACAGATACGCAGTATTTT
TRBD1	NA	TRBV6-6	TRBJ1-5	CASSRDRAQHF	TGTGCCAGCAGTCGAGACAGGGCTCAGCATTTT
TRBD1	NA	TRBV5-1	TRBJ2-3	CASSLDRGLTDTQYF	TGCGCCAGCAGCTTGGATAGGGGGCTTACAGATACGCAGTATTTT
NA	NA	TRBV5-1	TRBJ2-3	CASSLGAGDTQYF	TGCGCCAGCAGCTTGGGGGCAGGAGATACGCAGTATTTT
NA	NA	TRBV28	TRBJ2-2	CASSLGLTGAGELFF	TGTGCCAGCAGTTTGGGCCTAACGGGGGCCGGGGAGCTGTTTTTT
NA	NA	TRBV7-9	TRBJ1-4	CASSLSGVNEKLFF	TGTGCCAGCAGCCTCTCGGGGGTTAATGAAAAACTGTTTTTT
NA	NA	TRBV30	TRBJ2-7	CAWSPRDDEQYF	TGTGCCTGGAGTCCCCGGGACGACGAGCAGTACTTC
NA	NA	TRBV5-4	TRBJ1-2	CASSLSGSNYGYTF	TGTGCCAGCAGCTTGTCGGGCAGTAACTATGGCTACACCTTC
NA	NA	TRBV30	TRBJ1-1	CAWIRREGMNTEAFF	TGTGCCTGGATCCGACGAGAGGGCATGAACACTGAAGCTTTCTTT
NA	NA	TRBV7-2	TRBJ1-3	CASSLERTRSGNTIYF	TGTGCCAGCAGCTTAGAGAGGACCCGCTCTGGAAACACCATATATTTT
TRBD2	NA	TRBV2	TRBJ2-5	CASSRGLAGNQETQYF	TGTGCCAGCAGCCGGGGACTAGCGGGTAACCAAGAGACCCAGTACTTC
TRBD1	NA	TRBV30	TRBJ2-7	CAFARDRGSDEQYF	TGTGCCTTCGCCCGGGACAGGGGAAGCGACGAGCAGTACTTC
NA	NA	TRBV5-6	TRBJ2-3	CASSLAELGRDTQYF	TGTGCCAGCAGCTTGGCGGAACTAGGACGAGATACGCAGTATTTT
TRBD1	NA	TRBV19	TRBJ1-3	CASSTGTVGNTIYF	TGTGCCAGTAGTACCGGGACAGTTGGAAACACCATATATTTT
TRBD2	NA	TRBV30	TRBJ2-5	CAWGGTWEGETQYF	TGTGCCTGGGGGGGGACTTGGGAGGGTGAGACCCAGTACTTC
NA	NA	TRBV7-9	TRBJ2-1	CASSTGSYSYNEQFF	TGTGCCAGCAGCACTGGCAGTTACTCCTACAATGAGCAGTTCTTC
NA	NA	TRBV9	TRBJ1-2	CASSGTEAYGYTF	TGTGCCAGCAGCGGGACGGAGGCTTATGGCTACACCTTC
NA	NA	TRBV15	TRBJ2-7	CATSRGQVTYEQYF	TGTGCCACCAGCAGAGGACAGGTGACCTACGAGCAGTACTTC
NA	NA	TRBV29-1	TRBJ1-6	CSGPIRGFSPLHF	TGCAGCGGACCGATCCGGGGGTTTTCACCCCTCCACTTT
TRBD1	NA	TRBV7-2	TRBJ2-7	CASSPDRGPHEQYF	TGTGCCAGCAGTCCGGACAGGGGGCCCCACGAGCAGTACTTC
NA	NA	TRBV30	TRBJ1-1	CASDRSMNTEAFF	TGTGCCTCGGACAGAAGCATGAACACTGAAGCTTTCTTT
TRBD1	NA	TRBV5-4	TRBJ1-6	CASSRGQANSDSPLHF	TGTGCCAGCAGCCGGGGACAGGCAAACTCCGATTCACCCCTCCACTTT
NA	NA	TRBV5-4	TRBJ2-3	CASSPASTDTQYF	TGTGCCAGCAGCCCCGCCAGCACAGATACGCAGTATTTT
NA	NA	TRBV10-1	TRBJ2-1	CASSEGTEQFF	TGCGCCAGCAGTGAAGGGACTGAGCAGTTCTTC
NA	NA	TRBV7-9	TRBJ1-4	CASSFSQGWANEKLFF	TGTGCCAGCAGCTTCTCGCAGGGGTGGGCTAATGAAAAACTGTTTTTT
NA	NA	TRBV7-7	TRBJ2-5	CASSNSLKGTASQETQYF	TGTGCTAGCAGCAACTCACTGAAAGGGACCGCATCCCAAGAGACCCAGTACTTC
NA	NA	TRBV10-3	TRBJ2-4	CAISDGRVAKNIQYF	TGTGCCATCAGTGACGGCAGGGTAGCCAAAAACATTCAGTACTTC
NA	few	TRBV6-6	TRBJ2-7	CASSVGPYEQYF	TGTGCCAGCAGCGTGGGGCCCTACGAGCAGTACTTC